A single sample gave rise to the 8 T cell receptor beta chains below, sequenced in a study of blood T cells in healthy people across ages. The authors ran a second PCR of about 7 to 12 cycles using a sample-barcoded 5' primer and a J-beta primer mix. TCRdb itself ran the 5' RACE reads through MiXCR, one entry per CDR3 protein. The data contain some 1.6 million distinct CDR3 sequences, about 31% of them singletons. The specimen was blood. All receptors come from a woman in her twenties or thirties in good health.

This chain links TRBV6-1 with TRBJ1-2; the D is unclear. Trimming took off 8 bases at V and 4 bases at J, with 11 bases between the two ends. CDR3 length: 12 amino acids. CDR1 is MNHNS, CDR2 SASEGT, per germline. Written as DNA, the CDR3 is TGTGCCAGCCTGGCCGAATCCTATGGCTACACCTTC. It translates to CASLAESYGYTF.

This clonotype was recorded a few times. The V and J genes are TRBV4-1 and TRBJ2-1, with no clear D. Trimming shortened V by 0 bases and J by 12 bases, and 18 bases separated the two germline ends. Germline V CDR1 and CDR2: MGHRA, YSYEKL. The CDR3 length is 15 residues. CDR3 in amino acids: CASSQDERPPMVQFF. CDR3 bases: TGCGCCAGCAGCCAAGATGAACGCCCGCCTATGGTGCAGTTCTTC.

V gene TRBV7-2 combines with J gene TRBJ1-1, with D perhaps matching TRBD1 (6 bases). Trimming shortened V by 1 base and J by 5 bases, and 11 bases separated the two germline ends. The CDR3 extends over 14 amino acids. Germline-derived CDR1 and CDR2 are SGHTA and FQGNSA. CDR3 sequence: CASSLDRTGTEAFF. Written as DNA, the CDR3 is TGTGCCAGCAGCTTAGATCGAACAGGGACTGAAGCTTTCTTT.

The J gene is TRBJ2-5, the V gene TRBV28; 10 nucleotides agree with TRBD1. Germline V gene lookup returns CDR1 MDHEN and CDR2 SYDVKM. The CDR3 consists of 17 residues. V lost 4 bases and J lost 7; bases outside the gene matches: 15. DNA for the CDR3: TGTGCCAGCAGTTCGGGACAGGGGAGGGTTAGCATGGCGACCCAGTACTTC. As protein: CASSSGQGRVSMATQYF.

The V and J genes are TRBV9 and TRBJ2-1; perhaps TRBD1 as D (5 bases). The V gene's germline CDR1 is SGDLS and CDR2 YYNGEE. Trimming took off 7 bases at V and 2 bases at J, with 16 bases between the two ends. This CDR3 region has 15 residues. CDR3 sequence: CASSPGVGPYNEQFF. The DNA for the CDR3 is TGTGCCAGCTCCCCCGGTGTGGGGCCCTACAATGAGCAGTTCTTC. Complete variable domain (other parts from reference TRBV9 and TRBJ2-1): DSGVTQTPKHLITATGQRVTLRCSPRSGDLSVYWYQQSLDQGLQFLIQYYNGEERAKGNILERFSAQQFPDLHSELNLSSLELGDSALYFCASSPGVGPYNEQFFGPGTRLTVL.

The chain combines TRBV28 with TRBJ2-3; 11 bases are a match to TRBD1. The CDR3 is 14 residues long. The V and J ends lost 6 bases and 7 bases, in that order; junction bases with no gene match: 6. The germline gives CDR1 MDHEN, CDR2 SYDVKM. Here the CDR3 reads CASRGQGVGNTQYF. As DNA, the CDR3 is TGTGCCAGCAGGGGACAGGGGGTCGGAAATACGCAGTATTTT.

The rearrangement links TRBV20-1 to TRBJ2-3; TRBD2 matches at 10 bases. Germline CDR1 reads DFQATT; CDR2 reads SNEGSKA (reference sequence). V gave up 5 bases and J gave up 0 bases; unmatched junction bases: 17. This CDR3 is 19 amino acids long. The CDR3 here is CSALTTIAGGHSSTDTQYF. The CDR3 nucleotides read TGCAGTGCTCTAACTACTATAGCGGGGGGTCATTCTAGCACAGATACGCAGTATTTT.

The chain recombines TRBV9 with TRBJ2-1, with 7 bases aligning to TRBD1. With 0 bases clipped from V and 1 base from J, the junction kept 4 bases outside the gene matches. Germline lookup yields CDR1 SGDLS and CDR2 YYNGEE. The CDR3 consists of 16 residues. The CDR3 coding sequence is TGTGCCAGCAGCGTAGAGGGGGCAGGGTCCTACAATGAGCAGTTCTTC. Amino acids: CASSVEGAGSYNEQFF.